The next 27 T cell receptor beta chains were all read from a single sample in a study of T cell responses to AZD1222 COVID-19 vaccine. TCRdb's copy holds only in-frame clones and misses some; the assay was immunoSEQ multiplex PCR. The table shows around 180,000 clones, with around 90% occurring only once. This sample comprised peripheral blood, obtained on day 0 of AZD1222 vaccination. These receptors originate from an adult in good health.

The table lists this clone with a count of one. In DNA, the CDR3 is TGTGCCAGTAGTATAGGGGGGGACATCTACGAGCAGTACTTC. Encoded protein: CASSIGGDIYEQYF. The V gene is TRBV19, the J gene TRBJ2-7; either TRBD1 or TRBD2 may supply D (6 bases each). The CDR3 has 14 residues. Deletions cut 1 base from V and 3 bases from J, with 10 bases between. The V gene's germline CDR1 is LNHDA and CDR2 SQIVND (reference sequence).

This clone was detected once. The chain uses TRBV12-3 or TRBV12-4 and TRBJ2-1; tentative D call: TRBD2 (7 bases). V dropped 9 bases and J dropped 5 bases, with 14 bases sitting between them. The CDR3 runs to 13 residues. The CDR3 spells CASWGGLNNEQFF. Written as DNA, the CDR3 is TGTGCCAGTTGGGGGGGCCTCAACAATGAGCAGTTCTTC.

The V and J genes are TRBV27 and TRBJ2-1; possible D gene TRBD2, 6 bases. This CDR3 has 14 residues. Germline V gene lookup returns CDR1 MNHEY and CDR2 SMNVEV (reference sequence). V lost 11 bases and J 3 bases, leaving 17 bases between the germline ends. The CDR3 DNA sequence: TGTGCCTCATCGGGACTCTTAGTCTACAATGAGCAGTTCTTC. This gives the protein CASSGLLVYNEQFF.

V gene TRBV18 combines with J gene TRBJ1-2; TRBD1 is a possible D gene (5 bases). CDR3 length: 12 residues. Germline V gene data show CDR1 as KGHSH and CDR2 as LQKENI. V lost 8 bases and J 5 bases, leaving 12 bases between the germline ends. The DNA for the CDR3 is TGTGCCAGCCATTCAGGGAGTTATGGCTACACCTTC. It translates to CASHSGSYGYTF.

The chain employs TRBV7-9 and TRBJ2-2; 10 bases agree with TRBD1. The CDR3 sequence is 17 residues long. CDR1 is SEHNR and CDR2 is FQNEAQ in the germline V gene (reference sequence). J gave up 0 bases and V 8 bases, and 9 bases lay outside the gene matches. CDR3 sequence reads: CASAGQGKFSNTGELFF. CDR3 sequence (DNA): TGTGCCAGCGCGGGACAGGGGAAATTCTCGAACACCGGGGAGCTGTTTTTT.

V gene TRBV10-2 combines with J gene TRBJ1-1; D unclear. Per the germline V gene, CDR1 is WSHSY and CDR2 is SAAADI. Trimming took 6 bases from V and 8 from J, leaving 19 bases between them. CDR3 length equals 14 residues. This CDR3 reads CASSRLTALDEAFF. The CDR3, as DNA: TGCGCCAGCAGCCGCCTAACTGCCCTGGACGAAGCTTTCTTT.

The J gene is TRBJ1-6, the V gene TRBV18; 8 bases agree with TRBD1. V lost 8 bases, J lost 7 bases, and 13 bases stayed unmatched. Germline V gene sequence: CDR1 KGHSH, CDR2 LQKENI. The CDR3 extends over 16 amino acids. The CDR3 DNA reads as TGTGCCAGCCGAGAGAGGCAGGGGGCTGGGAATTCACCCCTCCACTTT. This sequence encodes CASRERQGAGNSPLHF.

This clone was counted a single time. The J gene is TRBJ1-6, the V gene TRBV28; D is unresolved. The CDR3 length is 15 residues. The V end lost 7 bases, the J end lost 9 bases, and 19 bases lay between the germline ends. The V gene's germline CDR1 is MDHEN and CDR2 SYDVKM. The CDR3 spells CASIPGLRFRSPLHF. For the CDR3, the DNA is TGTGCCAGCATTCCCGGGCTCCGGTTTCGTTCACCCCTCCACTTT.

The genes are TRBV18 and TRBJ1-1, with D unclear. The CDR3 extends over 14 amino acids. Germline CDR1 and CDR2: KGHSH and LQKENI. Between the trimmed V and J ends, which lost 3 bases and 0 bases, there was a span of 8 bases. CDR3 nucleotide sequence: TGTGCCAGCTCACCGGGCAGTTTGAACACTGAAGCTTTCTTT. Protein sequence: CASSPGSLNTEAFF.

The chain combines TRBV29-1 with TRBJ2-1, with 13 nucleotides matching TRBD2. Per the germline V gene, CDR1 is SQVTM and CDR2 is ANQGSEA. Trimming at V came to 6 bases and at J to 4 bases, leaving 6 bases not matched to a gene. The CDR3 runs to 15 residues. The DNA for the CDR3 is TGCAGCGTCAAAGCGACTAGCGGGAGGTACAATGAGCAGTTCTTC. Residues: CSVKATSGRYNEQFF.

This chain connects TRBV28 to TRBJ2-7; 10 bases agree with TRBD1. The CDR3 consists of 13 residues. Per the germline V gene, CDR1 is MDHEN and CDR2 is SYDVKM. V shed 6 bases, J shed 5 bases, and the junction held 4 bases outside the gene matches. DNA for the CDR3: TGTGCCAGCAGAAAGACAGGGGGCCACGAGCAGTACTTC. This codes for CASRKTGGHEQYF.

The chain recombines TRBV7-9 with TRBJ2-2; TRBD2 matches at 13 bases. CDR1 and CDR2 from the germline V gene are SEHNR and FQNEAQ (reference sequence). V gave up 7 bases and J gave up 4 bases; unmatched junction bases: 15. This CDR3 is 19 amino acids long. CDR3 DNA: TGTGCCAGCACCTGGACTAGCGGGAGTAGGCGGGCGAGCACCGGGGAGCTGTTTTTT. Translating gives CASTWTSGSRRASTGELFF.

The chain is built from TRBV30 and TRBJ1-2; weak D call: TRBD1 (6 bases). The V gene lost 0 bases and the J gene lost 7 bases, with 9 bases spanning the gap. This CDR3 is 12 amino acids long. In germline, CDR1 is GTSNPN, CDR2 SVGIG (reference sequence). CDR3 coding DNA: TGTGCCTGGAGTGTAGGGGGAGGTGGCTACACCTTC. This sequence encodes CAWSVGGGGYTF.

The CDR3 reads CASSRDRGLYEQYF. The CDR3 DNA follows: TGCGCCAGCAGTCGGGACAGGGGTCTTTACGAGCAGTACTTC. The chain links TRBV10-1 to TRBJ2-7; 10 bases match TRBD1. Trimming cost V 5 bases and J 4 bases; bases outside gene matches: 5. The CDR3 runs 14 residues. Germline CDR1 is WNHNN and CDR2 is SYGVQD (reference sequence).

This clone showed up just once. J is TRBJ1-3 and V is TRBV27, with no clear D. CDR3 length: 14 residues. Trimming took 5 bases from V and 1 from J, leaving 9 bases between them. CDR1 is MNHEY and CDR2 is SMNVEV in the germline V gene (reference sequence). The CDR3 reads CASSMRSSGNTIYF. In DNA form, the CDR3 reads TGTGCCAGCAGTATGAGGTCTTCTGGAAACACCATATATTTT.

The rearrangement links TRBV18 to TRBJ2-5, with 8 bases aligning to TRBD2. Germline CDR1 and CDR2: KGHSH and LQKENI. This CDR3 has 15 amino acids. With V trimmed by 5 bases and J by 2 bases, 7 bases remained unmatched. CDR3 coding DNA: TGTGCCAGCTCAGACTTAGCGGGAAGTCAAGAGACCCAGTACTTC. Amino acids: CASSDLAGSQETQYF.

V gene TRBV10-3 combines with J gene TRBJ1-2, with TRBD1 matching 7 bases. The CDR3 spans 13 residues. The ends lost 4 bases at V and 7 bases at J; junction bases unmatched: 6. From germline, CDR1 is ENHRY and CDR2 SYGVKD. CDR3 nucleotides: TGTGCCATCAGTGTAGGGGGCGAGGGTGGCTACACCTTC. It specifies CAISVGGEGGYTF.

The genes are TRBV9 and TRBJ1-6; 7 nucleotides align to TRBD1. The CDR3 is made up of 14 amino acids. Germline values: CDR1 SGDLS, CDR2 YYNGEE. The J segment lost 15 bases and the V segment lost 0 bases, leaving 9 bases of the junction unmatched. CDR3 sequence (DNA): TGTGCCAGCAGCGTAGATAAAGGGGGCTCGGGCCTCCACTTT. Translating gives CASSVDKGGSGLHF.

This clone was counted once. V usage is TRBV28 and J usage is TRBJ1-5, with D perhaps TRBD1 (5 bases). Germline CDR1 MDHEN, CDR2 SYDVKM. Between the trimmed V and J ends, which lost 5 bases and 2 bases, there was a span of 13 bases. The CDR3 is 15 residues long. CDR3 amino acids: CASSTIGGGNQPQHF. CDR3 nucleotides: TGTGCCAGCAGTACGATTGGGGGTGGCAATCAGCCCCAGCATTTT. The full variable domain, with the rest looked up from reference TRBV28 and TRBJ1-5, is DVKVTQSSRYLVKRTGEKVFLECVQDMDHENMFWYRQDPGLGLRLIYFSYDVKMKEKGDIPEGYSVSREKKERFSLILESASTNQTSMYLCASSTIGGGNQPQHFGDGTRLSIL.

CDR3 nucleotides: TGTGCCAGCAGCTTACTGGGACTAGCGGGAGGGCCGAATGAGCAGTTCTTC. It translates to CASSLLGLAGGPNEQFF. This sequence joins TRBV13 and TRBJ2-1; 16 nucleotides align to TRBD2. In germline, CDR1 is PRHDT, CDR2 FYEKMQ (reference sequence). With V trimmed by 2 bases and J by 7 bases, 5 bases remained unmatched. CDR3 size: 17 residues.

The CDR3 nucleotides read TGTGCCAGCAGTTATATCCTAGGCAGCAATCAGCCCCAGCATTTT. Encoded protein: CASSYILGSNQPQHF. This chain joins TRBV6-5 and TRBJ1-5; D remains unclear. This CDR3 has 15 amino acids. The V gene lost 3 bases and the J gene lost 1 base, with 10 bases spanning the gap. The germline V gene has CDR1 MNHEY and CDR2 SVGAGI.

The sample holds one count of this clone. V usage is TRBV27 and J usage is TRBJ1-2; D not resolved. CDR1 MNHEY and CDR2 SMNVEV come from the germline V gene (reference sequence). The CDR3 has 13 amino acids. V gave up 2 bases and J gave up 8 bases, with 12 bases separating them. Written as DNA, the CDR3 is TGTGCCAGCAGTTTAGACGGGGATAGGGGCTACACCTTC. Protein sequence: CASSLDGDRGYTF.

CDR3 in DNA: TGCAGTGCTAGAGGCGCCTACGAGCAGTACTTC. It encodes CSARGAYEQYF. The V gene is TRBV20-1, the J gene TRBJ2-7; D call uncertain. CDR1 DFQATT and CDR2 SNEGSKA come from the germline V gene (reference sequence). Trimming stripped 1 base from V and 2 bases from J, with 3 bases between. This CDR3 spans 11 amino acids.

Regarding this clone: This specimen includes other DNA sequences encoding the same CDR3. This chain uses TRBV30 with TRBJ1-5, with no clear D. The CDR3 is 13 residues long. CDR1 GTSNPN and CDR2 SVGIG come from the germline V gene (reference sequence). With 0 bases removed from V and 4 bases from J, the gap between germline ends came to 7 bases. The CDR3 coding sequence is TGTGCCTGGAGTGTGAACAGTAATCAGCCCCAGCATTTT. Protein product: CAWSVNSNQPQHF.

The V and J genes are TRBV5-4 and TRBJ2-1; 9 bases line up with TRBD1. Germline V gene data show CDR1 as SGHNT and CDR2 as YYREEE (reference sequence). The CDR3 totals 15 residues. With V trimmed by 2 bases and J by 8 bases, 8 bases remained unmatched. CDR3 coding DNA: TGTGCCAGCAGCTTTACCGGGACAGGGCGGCATGAGCAGTTCTTC. Its translation: CASSFTGTGRHEQFF.

The gene calls are TRBV10-1 and TRBJ1-4; D is possibly TRBD1 (6 bases). CDR3 size: 14 residues. V shed 4 bases and J shed 8 bases, with 14 bases lying between them. Looked up from germline, CDR1 is WNHNN and CDR2 is SYGVQD (reference sequence). The CDR3 coding sequence is TGCGCCAGCAGTGTAGGGGGTTTTGGGGAAAAACTGTTTTTT. Translated: CASSVGGFGEKLFF.

This clone was seen only once. The gene calls are TRBV4-2 and TRBJ1-2; 7 bases map to TRBD1. The CDR3 extends over 12 amino acids. The V and J ends lost 4 bases and 7 bases, in that order; junction bases with no gene match: 3. The germline gives CDR1 LGHNA, CDR2 YNFKEQ. The chain's CDR3 is CASSPHRGGYTF. The CDR3 region has the DNA TGTGCCAGCAGCCCCCACAGGGGTGGCTACACCTTC.